The 21 T cell receptor beta chains reported below all come from one sample, sequenced in a study of blood T cell repertoires in COVID-19. Here immunoSEQ multiplex PCR was the method, and the copy in TCRdb shows in-frame clones only, minus some. Among 160,000 or so clones listed, 90% were seen once. The sample comprised peripheral blood. Receptors were obtained from a man in his 60s with active or convalescent COVID-19.

The rearrangement uses TRBV19 and TRBJ1-2, with D maybe TRBD1 (6 bases). CDR3 length equals 15 residues. Germline V lookup: CDR1 LNHDA, CDR2 SQIVND (reference sequence). The V and J ends lost 6 bases and 4 bases respectively, with 18 bases between them. CDR3 sequence (DNA): TGTGCCAGTAGGATAAATCGGGACACAGCCTATGGCTACACCTTC. This gives the protein CASRINRDTAYGYTF.

The chain recombines TRBV3-1 (or the pseudogene TRBV3-2) with TRBJ1-2; no definite D call. This CDR3 is 16 amino acids long. Between the trimmed V and J ends, which lost 1 base and 0 bases, there was a span of 12 bases. Germline V CDR1 and CDR2: LGHDT, YNNKEL (reference sequence). CDR3 nucleotide sequence: TGTGCCAGCAGCCAAGTAAAAGGGAGTTCTAACTATGGCTACACCTTC. It encodes CASSQVKGSSNYGYTF.

The chain combines TRBV5-5 with TRBJ1-2; D gene unclear. The CDR3 covers 14 residues. V shed 0 bases and J shed 6 bases, with 12 bases lying between them. The germline CDR1 and CDR2 sequences are SGHKS and YYEKEE (reference sequence). The CDR3 loop is CASSLAGKSNGYTF. The CDR3 DNA follows: TGTGCCAGCAGCTTGGCAGGCAAAAGTAATGGCTACACCTTC.

This chain joins TRBV6-5 and TRBJ2-3; D unresolved. Germline V gene lookup returns CDR1 MNHEY and CDR2 SVGAGI. Between the trimmed V and J ends, which lost 6 bases and 6 bases, there was a span of 13 bases. The CDR3 consists of 13 residues. The CDR3 region is CASSSGVWDTQYF. The CDR3 DNA sequence: TGTGCCAGCAGCTCCGGAGTGTGGGATACGCAGTATTTT.

The chain links TRBV4-2 to TRBJ2-3; a weak D match, TRBD1 (5 bases). The CDR3 covers 17 residues. The V gene's germline CDR1 is LGHNA and CDR2 YNFKEQ. Trimming shortened V by 0 bases and J by 3 bases, and 16 bases separated the two germline ends. The CDR3, as DNA: TGTGCCAGCAGCCAAGATGGATCAGGGTCTAGTACAGATACGCAGTATTTT. Protein product: CASSQDGSGSSTDTQYF.

The CDR3 bases are TGTGCCATCTATAATACGGTTAGAGAAGCTTTCTTT. This encodes CAIYNTVREAFF. This rearrangement joins TRBV6-5 to TRBJ1-1; D not resolved. Germline V CDR1 and CDR2: MNHEY, SVGAGI. This CDR3 region has 12 residues. Trimming cost V 10 bases and J 8 bases, with 17 bases left between them.

This chain joins TRBV5-5 and TRBJ1-6; D is perhaps TRBD1 (5 bases). Germline V gene sequence: CDR1 SGHKS, CDR2 YYEKEE (reference sequence). The ends were cut back, 0 bases at V and 10 bases at J, with 20 bases in the middle. The CDR3 totals 17 residues. CDR3 DNA sequence: TGTGCCAGCAGCTTGGATGGGGGGTCTCAAGTTTTATCACCCCTCCACTTT. It encodes CASSLDGGSQVLSPLHF.

The V and J genes are TRBV27 and TRBJ1-1; D may be TRBD1 (6 bases). CDR1 and CDR2 from the germline V gene are MNHEY and SMNVEV (reference sequence). The ends were cut back, 1 base at V and 5 bases at J, with 14 bases in the middle. The CDR3 has 15 residues. This chain's CDR3 is CASSLYEGERTEAFF. The CDR3 DNA is TGTGCCAGCAGTTTATATGAGGGGGAGAGGACTGAAGCTTTCTTT.

This chain joins TRBV5-1 and TRBJ2-2; TRBD2 is a possible D gene (5 bases). The CDR3 runs 17 residues. V lost 1 base to trimming and J lost 2 bases, with 15 bases between them. Germline CDR1 reads SGHRS; CDR2 reads YFSETQ. The CDR3 reads CASSLPAESSNTGELFF. DNA for the CDR3: TGCGCCAGCAGCTTGCCAGCGGAAAGTTCCAACACCGGGGAGCTGTTTTTT.

The chain recombines TRBV7-9 with TRBJ2-5; 9 nucleotides align to TRBD1. This CDR3 comprises 15 residues. The ends lost 4 bases at V and 1 base at J; junction bases unmatched: 4. The germline V gene has CDR1 SEHNR and CDR2 FQNEAQ (reference sequence). Here the CDR3 reads CASSSRTGVQETQYF. The CDR3 region has the DNA TGTGCCAGCAGCTCGCGGACAGGGGTCCAAGAGACCCAGTACTTC.

The chain combines TRBV5-1 with TRBJ2-7, with TRBD2 identical over 11 bases. CDR3 length equals 18 residues. Trimming at V came to 0 bases and at J to 2 bases, leaving 10 bases not matched to a gene. Germline lookup yields CDR1 SGHRS and CDR2 YFSETQ. CDR3 coding DNA: TGCGCCAGCAGCTTGGCGACTAGCGGGGAAGGAAAACCCTACGAGCAGTACTTC. Protein product: CASSLATSGEGKPYEQYF.

This chain connects TRBV6-6 to TRBJ2-4, with TRBD1 as a possible D gene (6 bases). This CDR3 region has 15 residues. From germline, CDR1 is MNHNY and CDR2 SVGAGI (reference sequence). V lost 5 bases and J lost 2, with 13 bases in between. DNA of the CDR3: TGTGCCAGCAGTCCCCCCCGGGACACCAAAAACATTCAGTACTTC. Its protein product is CASSPPRDTKNIQYF.

This clone was recorded once. This sequence joins TRBV24-1 and TRBJ1-5; D unresolved. Germline CDR1 KGHDR, CDR2 SFDVKD. The CDR3 has 14 residues. Deletions cut 3 bases from V and 1 base from J, with 6 bases between. The CDR3, as DNA: TGTGCCACCAGTGATGGAGTAAGCAATCAGCCCCAGCATTTT. Residues: CATSDGVSNQPQHF.

The chain uses TRBV5-1 and TRBJ1-6, with TRBD1 identical over 8 bases. The length of the CDR3 is 15 residues. The germline gives CDR1 SGHRS, CDR2 YFSETQ. Trimming at V came to 4 bases and at J to 8 bases, leaving 8 bases not matched to a gene. CDR3 nucleotides: TGCGCCAGCAGCCCCGCCGGGACAGGAGATTCACCCCTCCACTTT. Protein: CASSPAGTGDSPLHF. Together with reference TRBV5-1 and TRBJ1-6, the CDR3 gives the full variable domain: KAGVTQTPRYLIKTRGQQVTLSCSPISGHRSVSWYQQTPGQGLQFLFEYFSETQRNKGNFPGRFSGRQFSNSRSEMNVSTLELGDSALYLCASSPAGTGDSPLHFGNGTRLTVT.

The gene calls are TRBV5-1 and TRBJ1-2; TRBD1 aligns across 10 bases. The germline CDR1 and CDR2 sequences are SGHRS and YFSETQ. V shed 4 bases and J 8 bases; nucleotides not matched to a gene: 8. The CDR3 is 14 amino acids. This CDR3 is CASSAGTGVGGYTF. CDR3 DNA sequence: TGCGCCAGCAGCGCCGGGACAGGGGTAGGAGGCTACACCTTC. The full variable domain, its missing parts supplied by reference TRBV5-1 and TRBJ1-2, is KAGVTQTPRYLIKTRGQQVTLSCSPISGHRSVSWYQQTPGQGLQFLFEYFSETQRNKGNFPGRFSGRQFSNSRSEMNVSTLELGDSALYLCASSAGTGVGGYTFGSGTRLTVV.

DNA for the CDR3: TGTGCCAGCAGTGAGCCCGGGACTAGCGGGATGTACGAGCAGTACTTC. It yields the protein CASSEPGTSGMYEQYF. The chain combines TRBV6-1 with TRBJ2-7; TRBD2 matches at 13 bases. With 3 bases clipped from V and 4 bases from J, the junction kept 6 bases outside the gene matches. CDR1 is MNHNS and CDR2 is SASEGT in the germline V gene. The CDR3 length is 16 residues.

V usage is TRBV3-1 (or the pseudogene TRBV3-2) and J usage is TRBJ1-4; no firm D call. V lost 1 base to trimming and J lost 8 bases, with 11 bases between them. This CDR3 is built from 14 residues. CDR1 and CDR2 from the germline V gene are LGHDT and YNNKEL (reference sequence). The DNA of the CDR3 is TGTGCCAGCAGCCAAGGGCGGGTGATGGAAAAACTGTTTTTT. Amino acids: CASSQGRVMEKLFF.

This clone was detected once. The chain joins TRBV7-9 to TRBJ2-1; possibly TRBD2 for D (5 bases). The V and J ends lost 3 bases and 4 bases respectively, with 10 bases between them. This CDR3 has 14 amino acids. From germline, CDR1 is SEHNR and CDR2 FQNEAQ (reference sequence). CDR3: CASSFSTNYNEQFF. The CDR3, as DNA: TGTGCCAGCAGCTTTTCGACTAATTACAATGAGCAGTTCTTC.

This clone came up once. Other DNA sequences in the same sample also yield this CDR3. The chain couples TRBV9 to TRBJ2-7; tentatively, D is TRBD2 (5 bases). The CDR3 extends over 14 amino acids. V dropped 0 bases and J dropped 1 base, with 8 bases sitting between them. The germline gives CDR1 SGDLS, CDR2 YYNGEE. The CDR3 DNA sequence: TGTGCCAGCAGCGTAGCCAGCGGATCCTACGAGCAGTACTTC. Translating gives CASSVASGSYEQYF.

V gene TRBV10-1 combines with J gene TRBJ2-5, with TRBD1 matching 8 bases. Unmatched junction bases numbered 8, after V lost 6 bases and J lost 2 bases. CDR1 is WNHNN and CDR2 is SYGVQD in the germline V gene (reference sequence). The CDR3 runs to 15 residues. In DNA, the CDR3 is TGCGCCAGCAGCTATACCGGGACAGGACAAGAGACCCAGTACTTC. Its translation: CASSYTGTGQETQYF.

Concerning this clone: Other DNA sequences in the sample encode the same CDR3. The chain joins TRBV5-1 to TRBJ2-7; TRBD1 aligns across 7 bases. Germline loops: CDR1 SGHRS, CDR2 YFSETQ. The CDR3 has 14 amino acids. The V gene end was trimmed by 3 bases and the J gene end by 0 bases; junction bases not matched to a gene: 3. The CDR3 coding sequence is TGCGCCAGCAGCTCGGCAGGGGGCTCCTACGAGCAGTACTTC. This encodes CASSSAGGSYEQYF.